This paragraph covers one T cell receptor (beta chain) sequence. This sample is part of a study of blood T cell repertoires in COVID-19. Method: immunoSEQ multiplex PCR; TCRdb's copy keeps in-frame clones and lacks some. Among approximately 300,000 clones listed, more than 85% were seen once. The V and J ends lost 7 bases and 3 bases respectively, with 15 bases between them. This CDR3 comprises 14 residues. Germline V gene sequence: CDR1 SNHLY, CDR2 FYNNEI. The receptor comes from a man aged 35 to 55 with acute or convalescent COVID-19. The V call is TRBV2, the J call TRBJ1-1; D uncertain. What was sequenced was peripheral blood. The CDR3 region has the DNA TGTGCCAGCACGGGAGGCTGGGGAGACACTGAAGCTTTCTTT. Translated: CASTGGWGDTEAFF. Full variable domain (remainder filled in from reference TRBV2 and TRBJ1-1): EPEVTQTPSHQVTQMGQEVILRCVPISNHLYFYWYRQILGQKVEFLVSFYNNEISEKSEIFDDQFSVERPDGSNFTLKIRSTKLEDSAMYFCASTGGWGDTEAFFGQGTRLTVV.